This T cell receptor (beta chain) derives from a study of T cell changes during pregnancy in multiple sclerosis (dated by TCRdb to 2018 to 2020). Study-wide context: The study looked at changes in the T cell repertoire across pregnancy in women with multiple sclerosis.

Inclusive of the bounding cysteine and phenylalanine, the CDR3 is 14 residues long. CDR3 DNA is the only sequence kept; it has 42 bases, read in frame from the first base. The germline V gene (reference sequence) yields LNHDA for CDR1 and SQIVND for CDR2. V loses 4 bases of germline sequence and J loses 0 bases, and the interval between the two ends is 7 bases. The library was generated by the immunoSEQ multiplex PCR assay. Imported from immuneACCESS, the table was reduced by TCRdb to in-frame sequences with V and J called. These copies leave out some clones; in studies compared against another copy, an unresolved V gene accounts for under half, and the cause of the remainder is not known. The sample data list tens of thousands of clones, and roughly 93% of these were observed just once. The ten biggest clones cover approximately 1.3% of the sample. Remarks on this clone: The antigen it recognizes is unknown. It has no much larger one-base neighbor in the sample; base qualities were not kept.

This receptor was obtained from a female donor with multiple sclerosis, enrolled in a pregnancy study. The sequencing sample was made of PBMCs (not recorded whether the cells were cultured). This chain is built from TRBV19 and TRBJ1-3, with TRBD1 tentatively as D gene (5 bases match). The nucleotides read TGTGCCAGTAGTACAGGGTCCTCTGGAAACACCATATATTTT. Translated, it reads CASSTGSSGNTIYF.